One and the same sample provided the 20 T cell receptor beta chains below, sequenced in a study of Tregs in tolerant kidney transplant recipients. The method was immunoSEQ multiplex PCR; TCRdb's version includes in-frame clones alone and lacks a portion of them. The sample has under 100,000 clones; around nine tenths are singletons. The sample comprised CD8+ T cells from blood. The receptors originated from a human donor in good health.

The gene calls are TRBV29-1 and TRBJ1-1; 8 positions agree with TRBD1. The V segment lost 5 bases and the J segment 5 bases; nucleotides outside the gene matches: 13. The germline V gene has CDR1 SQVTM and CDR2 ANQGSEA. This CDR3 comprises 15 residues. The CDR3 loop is CSVPRQGFIWTEAFF. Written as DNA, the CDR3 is TGCAGCGTTCCTCGACAGGGGTTTATTTGGACTGAAGCTTTCTTT. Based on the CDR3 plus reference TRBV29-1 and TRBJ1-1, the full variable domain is SAVISQKPSRDICQRGTSLTIQCQVDSQVTMMFWYRQQPGQSLTLIATANQGSEATYESGFVIDKFPISRPNLTFSTLTVSNMSPEDSSIYLCSVPRQGFIWTEAFFGQGTRLTVV.

CDR3 in DNA: TGCGCCAGCAGCCAGGGACTAGCGGTTTCCTACGAGCAGTACTTC. Translation: CASSQGLAVSYEQYF. V gene TRBV4-1 combines with J gene TRBJ2-7, with 11 nucleotides matching TRBD2. The germline V gene encodes CDR1 MGHRA and CDR2 YSYEKL. With 3 bases clipped from V and 1 base from J, the junction kept 2 bases outside the gene matches. CDR3 length: 15 amino acids.

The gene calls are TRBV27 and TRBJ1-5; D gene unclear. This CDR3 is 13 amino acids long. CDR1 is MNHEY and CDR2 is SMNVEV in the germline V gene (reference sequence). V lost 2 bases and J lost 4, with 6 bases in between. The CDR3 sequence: CASSLMSNQPQHF. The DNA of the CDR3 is TGTGCCAGCAGTTTAATGAGTAATCAGCCCCAGCATTTT.

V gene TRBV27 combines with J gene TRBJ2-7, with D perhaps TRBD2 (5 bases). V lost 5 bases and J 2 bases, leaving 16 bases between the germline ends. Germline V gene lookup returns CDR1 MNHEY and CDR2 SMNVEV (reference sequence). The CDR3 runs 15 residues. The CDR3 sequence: CASSPRPAEAYEQYF. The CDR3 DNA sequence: TGTGCCAGCAGTCCCCGGCCAGCGGAGGCCTACGAGCAGTACTTC.

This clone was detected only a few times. The CDR3 DNA sequence: TGTGCCACCAGCAGAGATGCAGAGGTCACCGGGGAGCTGTTTTTT. It translates to CATSRDAEVTGELFF. The chain couples TRBV15 to TRBJ2-2; D is ambiguous. CDR3 length: 15 residues. Germline V gives CDR1 LNHNV, CDR2 YYDKDF (reference sequence). Trimming left V 0 bases short and J 4 bases short, with 9 bases between.

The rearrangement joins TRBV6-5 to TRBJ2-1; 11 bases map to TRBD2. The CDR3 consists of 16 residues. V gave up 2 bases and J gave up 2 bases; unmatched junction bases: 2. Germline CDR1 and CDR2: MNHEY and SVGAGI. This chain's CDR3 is CASSYASGRTYNEQFF. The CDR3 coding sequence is TGTGCCAGCAGTTACGCTAGCGGGAGGACCTACAATGAGCAGTTCTTC.

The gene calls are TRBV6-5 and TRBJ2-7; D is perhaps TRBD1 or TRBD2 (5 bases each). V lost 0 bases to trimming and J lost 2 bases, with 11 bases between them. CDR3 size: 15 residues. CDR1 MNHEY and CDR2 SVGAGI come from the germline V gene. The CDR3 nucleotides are TGTGCCAGCAGTTACTCGGGGGAATTGGCCTACGAGCAGTACTTC. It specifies CASSYSGELAYEQYF.

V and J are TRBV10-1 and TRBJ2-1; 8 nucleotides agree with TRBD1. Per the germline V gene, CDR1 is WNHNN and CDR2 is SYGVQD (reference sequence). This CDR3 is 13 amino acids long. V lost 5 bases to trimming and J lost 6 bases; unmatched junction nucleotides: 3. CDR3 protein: CASSHTGGNEQFF. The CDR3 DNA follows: TGCGCCAGCAGTCATACAGGGGGCAATGAGCAGTTCTTC.

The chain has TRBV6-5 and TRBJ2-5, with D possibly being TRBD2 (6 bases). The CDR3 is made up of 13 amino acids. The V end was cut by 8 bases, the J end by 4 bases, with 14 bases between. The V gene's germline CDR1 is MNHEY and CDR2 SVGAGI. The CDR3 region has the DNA TGTGCCAGCGGGTGGGGGGAAGGAGAGACCCAGTACTTC. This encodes CASGWGEGETQYF.

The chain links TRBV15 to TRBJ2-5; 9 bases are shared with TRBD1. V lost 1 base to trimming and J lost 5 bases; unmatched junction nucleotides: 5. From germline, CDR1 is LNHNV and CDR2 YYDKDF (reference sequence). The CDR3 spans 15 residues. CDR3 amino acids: CATSRAPTGGETQYF. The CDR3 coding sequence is TGTGCCACCAGCAGAGCTCCGACAGGGGGGGAGACCCAGTACTTC.

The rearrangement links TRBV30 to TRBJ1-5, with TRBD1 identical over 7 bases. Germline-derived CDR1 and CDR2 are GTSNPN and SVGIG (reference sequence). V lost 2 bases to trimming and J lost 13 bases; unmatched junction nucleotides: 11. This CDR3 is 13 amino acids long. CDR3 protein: CAWSFPDRAQQHF. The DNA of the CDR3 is TGTGCCTGGAGTTTCCCCGACAGGGCCCAACAGCATTTT.

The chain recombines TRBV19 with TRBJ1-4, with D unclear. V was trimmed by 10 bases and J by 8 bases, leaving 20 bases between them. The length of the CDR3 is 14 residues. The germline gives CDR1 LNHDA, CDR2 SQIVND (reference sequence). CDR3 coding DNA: TGTGCCACCTCCTGGACCGGGCGAGCGGAAAAACTGTTTTTT. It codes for CATSWTGRAEKLFF.

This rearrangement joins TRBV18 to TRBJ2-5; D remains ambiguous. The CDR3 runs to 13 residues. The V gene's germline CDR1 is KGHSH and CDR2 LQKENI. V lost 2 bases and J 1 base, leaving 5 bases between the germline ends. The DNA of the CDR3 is TGTGCCAGCTCACCAGACATCCAAGAGACCCAGTACTTC. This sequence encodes CASSPDIQETQYF.

The CDR3 nucleotides read TGTGCCAGCAGTTTATCGGTTCGAGGCTATGGCTACACCTTC. Its protein product is CASSLSVRGYGYTF. The genes are TRBV27 and TRBJ1-2; D remains unclear. This CDR3 contains 14 residues. Germline V CDR1 and CDR2: MNHEY, SMNVEV (reference sequence). V was cut by 0 bases and J by 4 bases, with 9 bases left in between.

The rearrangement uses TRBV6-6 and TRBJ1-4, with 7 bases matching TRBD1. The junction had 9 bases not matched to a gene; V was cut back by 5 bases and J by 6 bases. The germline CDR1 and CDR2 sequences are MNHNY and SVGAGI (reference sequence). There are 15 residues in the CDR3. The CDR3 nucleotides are TGTGCCAGCAGTCCATCTGACAGGGAATATGAAAAACTGTTTTTT. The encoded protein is CASSPSDREYEKLFF.

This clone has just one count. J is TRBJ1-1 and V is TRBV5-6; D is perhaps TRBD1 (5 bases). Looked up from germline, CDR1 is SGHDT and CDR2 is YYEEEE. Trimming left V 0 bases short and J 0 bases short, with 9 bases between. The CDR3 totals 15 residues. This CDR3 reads CASSLGGAMNTEAFF. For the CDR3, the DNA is TGTGCCAGCAGCTTGGGAGGGGCGATGAACACTGAAGCTTTCTTT.

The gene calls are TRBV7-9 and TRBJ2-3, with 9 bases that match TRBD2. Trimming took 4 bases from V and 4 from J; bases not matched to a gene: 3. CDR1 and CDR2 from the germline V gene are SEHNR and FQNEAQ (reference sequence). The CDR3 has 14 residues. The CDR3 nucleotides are TGTGCCAGCAGCTCCCTAGCGGGACCAGATACGCAGTATTTT. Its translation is CASSSLAGPDTQYF.

In DNA, the CDR3 is TGTGCCAGCAGCTTCCAGGGAGCAGAGACCCAGTACTTC. It specifies CASSFQGAETQYF. The chain couples TRBV5-4 to TRBJ2-5; D is perhaps TRBD1 or TRBD2 (5 bases each). The germline gives CDR1 SGHNT, CDR2 YYREEE (reference sequence). This CDR3 comprises 13 residues. The V gene lost 2 bases and the J gene lost 4 bases, with 9 bases spanning the gap.

CDR3 DNA sequence: TGTGCCAGCAGCTTGTCTGGCCTGGGGGGCGAGCAGTACTTC. This sequence encodes CASSLSGLGGEQYF. The V gene is TRBV5-5, the J gene TRBJ2-7; tentative D call: TRBD2 (6 bases). The CDR3 extends over 14 amino acids. Germline loops: CDR1 SGHKS, CDR2 YYEKEE (reference sequence). V dropped 1 base and J dropped 6 bases, with 14 bases sitting between them.

The DNA of the CDR3 is TGTGCCAGCAGCTTTGGGGGGACAGCATACAACAATGAGCAGTTCTTC. This translates into CASSFGGTAYNNEQFF. This chain uses TRBV14 with TRBJ2-1, with D possibly matching TRBD1 (7 bases). The V and J ends lost 5 bases and 5 bases respectively, with 19 bases between them. The germline CDR1 and CDR2 sequences are SGHDN and FVKESK. The CDR3 is made up of 16 amino acids.